The 13 T cell receptor beta chains presented below share a single source sample, sequenced in a study of blood T cell repertoires in COVID-19. Only in-frame clones appear in the TCRdb table, and some are missing; sequencing was by immunoSEQ multiplex PCR. The sample consists of about 300,000 clones, roughly 86% of them appearing once. Sequences were obtained from peripheral blood. The receptors here all came from a man between 65 and 85 years old with acute or convalescent COVID-19.

This chain joins TRBV15 and TRBJ2-7, with TRBD2 matching 13 bases. The ends lost 5 bases at V and 7 bases at J; junction bases unmatched: 14. The CDR3 consists of 17 residues. Germline CDR1 and CDR2: LNHNV and YYDKDF (reference sequence). The CDR3 bases are TGTGCCACCAGCCGCGACCCCGGACTAGCGGGGGCAGGGGAGCAGTACTTC. Translation gives CATSRDPGLAGAGEQYF.

The chain's CDR3 is CATKDRGPETQYF. The CDR3 DNA is TGTGCCACCAAGGACAGAGGGCCAGAGACCCAGTACTTC. The rearrangement links TRBV19 to TRBJ2-5, with D perhaps matching TRBD1 (6 bases). The CDR3 loop spans 13 amino acids. The V end was cut by 10 bases, the J end by 4 bases, with 16 bases between. Germline CDR1 reads LNHDA; CDR2 reads SQIVND (reference sequence).

The chain has TRBV27 and TRBJ2-7; tentative D call: TRBD2 (7 bases). V was shortened by 6 bases and J by 3 bases, with 18 bases between the two germline ends. The CDR3 runs 15 residues. CDR1 and CDR2 from the germline V gene are MNHEY and SMNVEV (reference sequence). CDR3 DNA: TGTGCCAGCAGCCACCAGGGAGGGGGATACTACGAGCAGTACTTC. Its translation: CASSHQGGGYYEQYF.

In this sample, this clone turned up once. The chain employs TRBV6-1 and TRBJ2-5, with unresolved D. This CDR3 region has 16 residues. Germline V CDR1 and CDR2: MNHNS, SASEGT. V dropped 2 bases and J dropped 5 bases, with 18 bases sitting between them. The CDR3 nucleotides read TGTGCCAGCAGTGAAATTCGACGGTCCTCAGCGGAGACCCAGTACTTC. Its translation: CASSEIRRSSAETQYF.

The chain recombines TRBV7-9 with TRBJ2-2; TRBD1 matches at 9 bases. This CDR3 is 18 amino acids long. CDR1 is SEHNR and CDR2 is FQNEAQ in the germline V gene (reference sequence). With V trimmed by 4 bases and J by 3 bases, 12 bases remained unmatched. The CDR3 bases are TGTGCCAGCAGCTCGAGACAGGGGGGGAATGAGGACACCGGGGAGCTGTTTTTT. Protein: CASSSRQGGNEDTGELFF.

The chain is built from TRBV11-2 and TRBJ1-4, with a possible D match to TRBD1 (5 bases). Trimming stripped 1 base from V and 8 bases from J, with 23 bases between. There are 18 residues in the CDR3. Germline CDR1 and CDR2: SGHAT and FQNNGV. CDR3 protein: CASSLGARGPGGNEKLFF. As DNA, the CDR3 is TGTGCCAGCAGCTTAGGCGCAAGGGGCCCGGGGGGAAACGAAAAACTGTTTTTT.

This rearrangement joins TRBV6-5 to TRBJ2-7; weak D call: TRBD2 (7 bases). This CDR3 comprises 13 residues. In germline, CDR1 is MNHEY, CDR2 SVGAGI. V lost 6 bases, J lost 2 bases, and 11 bases lay in between. CDR3 DNA sequence: TGTGCCAGCAGAGGGGGGGCCACCTACGAGCAGTACTTC. Its translation: CASRGGATYEQYF.

The rearrangement joins TRBV15 to TRBJ2-3; D is ambiguous. The CDR3 is 15 residues long. Germline CDR1 and CDR2: LNHNV and YYDKDF (reference sequence). Trimming took off 3 bases at V and 2 bases at J, with 12 bases between the two ends. The CDR3 region is CATSRALGPTDTQYF. In DNA, the CDR3 is TGTGCCACCAGCAGGGCTTTGGGCCCCACAGATACGCAGTATTTT.

The genes are TRBV13 and TRBJ2-7, with a tentative D call TRBD2 (6 bases). The CDR3 is 17 amino acids. The germline V gene encodes CDR1 PRHDT and CDR2 FYEKMQ (reference sequence). V was pared by 2 bases and J by 2 bases, with 19 bases between. For the CDR3, the DNA is TGTGCCAGCAGCTTATCTGGGGACTTGGCTGAGCCCTACGAGCAGTACTTC. It is translated as CASSLSGDLAEPYEQYF.

V is TRBV6-5 and J is TRBJ2-1; D possibly corresponds to TRBD2 (5 bases). Germline CDR1 MNHEY, CDR2 SVGAGI. The CDR3 contains 11 residues. V was shortened by 8 bases and J by 3 bases, with 5 bases between the two germline ends. CDR3 residues: CASRDYNEQFF. For the CDR3, the DNA is TGTGCCAGCCGGGACTACAATGAGCAGTTCTTC.

The V gene is TRBV19, the J gene TRBJ2-1, with 7 bases matching TRBD2. Germline assignment: CDR1 LNHDA and CDR2 SQIVND (reference sequence). The junction had 0 bases not matched to a gene; V was cut back by 1 base and J by 0 bases. This CDR3 is built from 15 residues. CDR3 loop: CASSIGGGSYNEQFF. The DNA of the CDR3 is TGTGCCAGTAGTATAGGCGGGGGCTCCTACAATGAGCAGTTCTTC.

The chain links TRBV7-2 to TRBJ2-7, with no clear D. This CDR3 is built from 12 residues. Germline V gene data show CDR1 as SGHTA and CDR2 as FQGNSA. V was shortened by 5 bases and J by 2 bases, with 7 bases between the two germline ends. The chain's CDR3 is CASSPITYEQYF. The CDR3, as DNA: TGTGCCAGCAGCCCTATTACCTACGAGCAGTACTTC. The full variable domain, completed using reference TRBV7-2 and TRBJ2-7, is GAGVSQSPSNKVTEKGKDVELRCDPISGHTALYWYRQSLGQGLEFLIYFQGNSAPDKSGLPSDRFSAERTGGSVSTLTIQRTQQEDSAVYLCASSPITYEQYFGPGTRLTVT.

The chain joins TRBV5-1 to TRBJ1-4; 7 nucleotides match TRBD1. This CDR3 has 15 amino acids. The ends lost 4 bases at V and 3 bases at J; junction bases unmatched: 6. Germline V lookup: CDR1 SGHRS, CDR2 YFSETQ. In DNA, the CDR3 is TGCGCCAGCAGCCAGAGACAGGGATCTAATGAAAAACTGTTTTTT. It is translated as CASSQRQGSNEKLFF. Combining the CDR3 with reference TRBV5-1 and TRBJ1-4 gives the whole variable domain KAGVTQTPRYLIKTRGQQVTLSCSPISGHRSVSWYQQTPGQGLQFLFEYFSETQRNKGNFPGRFSGRQFSNSRSEMNVSTLELGDSALYLCASSQRQGSNEKLFFGSGTQLSVL.